This T cell receptor (beta chain) was retrieved from a study of blood T cell repertoires in COVID-19. The wider study: The United States, Italy and Spain were the sources of the acute and convalescent COVID-19 samples. PBMCs, B-cell-depleted T cells, or T cells provided the cDNA or gDNA that made up the material.

Patients in Seattle were enrolled during active infection, then followed longitudinally. The V end lost 4 bases, the J end lost 2 bases, and 15 bases lay between the germline ends. CDR1 and CDR2 from the germline V gene are MNHNS and SASEGT. This CDR3 spans 16 amino acids. Original handling: Estimation of nucleated cell counts was performed using reference gene primer amplification. Sequenced by immunoSEQ multiplex PCR; TCRdb stores in-frame clones only, minus some. V, J and clone size are taken as reported in that table, and D and trimming were inferred from the DNA itself. The repertoire holds about 240,000 clones, 81% seen once, with 7.5% in the top ten.

This TCR derives from a woman older than 75 with COVID-19, enrolled during active disease. Input material: peripheral blood. V usage is TRBV6-1 and J usage is TRBJ1-5; D is unresolved. The CDR3 loop is CASSAEPGRGNQPQHF. DNA for the CDR3: TGTGCCAGCAGTGCCGAGCCGGGGAGGGGCAATCAGCCCCAGCATTTT.